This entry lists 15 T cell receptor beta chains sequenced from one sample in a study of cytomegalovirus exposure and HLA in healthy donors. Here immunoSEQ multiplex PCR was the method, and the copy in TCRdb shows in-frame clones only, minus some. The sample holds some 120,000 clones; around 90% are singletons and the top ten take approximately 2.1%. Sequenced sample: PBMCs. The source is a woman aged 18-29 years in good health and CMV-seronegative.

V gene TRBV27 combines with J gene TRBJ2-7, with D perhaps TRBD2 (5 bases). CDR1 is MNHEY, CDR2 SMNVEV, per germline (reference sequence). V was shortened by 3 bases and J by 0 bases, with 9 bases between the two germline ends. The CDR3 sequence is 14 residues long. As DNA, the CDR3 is TGTGCCAGCAGTTTTGGGAGCCGCTCCTACGAGCAGTACTTC. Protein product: CASSFGSRSYEQYF.

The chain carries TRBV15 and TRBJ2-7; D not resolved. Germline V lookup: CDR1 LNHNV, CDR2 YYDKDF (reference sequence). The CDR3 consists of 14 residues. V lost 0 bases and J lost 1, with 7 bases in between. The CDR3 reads CATSRDAASYEQYF. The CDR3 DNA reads TGTGCCACCAGCAGAGATGCCGCGTCCTACGAGCAGTACTTC.

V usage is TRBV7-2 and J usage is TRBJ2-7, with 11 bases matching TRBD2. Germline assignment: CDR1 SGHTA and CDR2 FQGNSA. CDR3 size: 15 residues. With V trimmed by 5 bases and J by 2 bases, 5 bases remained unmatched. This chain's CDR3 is CASSGRLAGPYEQYF. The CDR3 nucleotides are TGTGCCAGCAGCGGCAGACTAGCGGGGCCCTACGAGCAGTACTTC.

The CDR3 DNA reads TGTGCCAGCAGCCAAGAAGGGACTAGCGGGAGAGGGGCCAAAAACATTCAGTACTTC. Translating gives CASSQEGTSGRGAKNIQYF. The chain uses TRBV4-2 and TRBJ2-4, with TRBD2 matching over 14 bases. With 0 bases clipped from V and 1 base from J, the junction kept 5 bases outside the gene matches. Germline values: CDR1 LGHNA, CDR2 YNFKEQ. CDR3 size: 19 residues.

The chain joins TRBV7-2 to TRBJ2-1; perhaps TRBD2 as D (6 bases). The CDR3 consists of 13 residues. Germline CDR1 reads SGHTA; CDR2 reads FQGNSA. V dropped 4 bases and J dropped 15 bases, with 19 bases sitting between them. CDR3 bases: TGTGCCAGCAGCTCCGGGACTTTACTGCCACGGTTCTTC. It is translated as CASSSGTLLPRFF.

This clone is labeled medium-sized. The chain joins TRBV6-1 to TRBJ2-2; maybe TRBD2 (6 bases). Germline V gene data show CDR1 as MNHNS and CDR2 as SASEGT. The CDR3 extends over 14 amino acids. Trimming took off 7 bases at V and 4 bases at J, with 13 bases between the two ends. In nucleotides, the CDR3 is TGTGCCAGCATTGGAGGGTATAGCACCGGGGAGCTGTTTTTT. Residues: CASIGGYSTGELFF.

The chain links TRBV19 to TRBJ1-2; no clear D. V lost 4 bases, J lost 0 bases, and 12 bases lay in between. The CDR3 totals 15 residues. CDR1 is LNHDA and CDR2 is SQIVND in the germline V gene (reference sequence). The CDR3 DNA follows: TGTGCCAGTAGTAGCGAGGGTCTCGCTAACTATGGCTACACCTTC. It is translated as CASSSEGLANYGYTF.

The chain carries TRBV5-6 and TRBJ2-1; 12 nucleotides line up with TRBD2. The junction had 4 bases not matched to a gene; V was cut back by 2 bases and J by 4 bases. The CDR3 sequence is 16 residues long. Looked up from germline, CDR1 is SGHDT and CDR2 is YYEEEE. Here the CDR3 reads CASSFRLAGAYNEQFF. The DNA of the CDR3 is TGTGCCAGCAGCTTCCGACTAGCGGGGGCATACAATGAGCAGTTCTTC.

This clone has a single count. The CDR3 protein is CASSLSQANYGYTF. DNA of the CDR3: TGTGCCAGCAGCCTTAGTCAAGCTAACTATGGCTACACCTTC. The V gene is TRBV13, the J gene TRBJ1-2; D unresolved. V was cut by 5 bases and J by 0 bases, with 10 bases left in between. The CDR3 spans 14 residues. Germline V CDR1 and CDR2: PRHDT, FYEKMQ (reference sequence).

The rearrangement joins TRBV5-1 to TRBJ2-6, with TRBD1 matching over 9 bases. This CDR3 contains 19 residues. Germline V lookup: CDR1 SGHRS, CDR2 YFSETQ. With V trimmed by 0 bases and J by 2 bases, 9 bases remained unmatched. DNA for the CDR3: TGCGCCAGCAGCTTGGACAGGGGGCCCTTCGTGACTGGGGCCAACGTCCTGACTTTC. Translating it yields CASSLDRGPFVTGANVLTF.

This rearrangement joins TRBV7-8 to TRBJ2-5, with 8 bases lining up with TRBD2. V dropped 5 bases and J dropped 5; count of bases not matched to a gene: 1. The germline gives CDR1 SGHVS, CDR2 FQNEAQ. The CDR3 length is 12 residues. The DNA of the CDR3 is TGTGCCAGCAGCCGGGGGGGGGAGACCCAGTACTTC. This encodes CASSRGGETQYF.

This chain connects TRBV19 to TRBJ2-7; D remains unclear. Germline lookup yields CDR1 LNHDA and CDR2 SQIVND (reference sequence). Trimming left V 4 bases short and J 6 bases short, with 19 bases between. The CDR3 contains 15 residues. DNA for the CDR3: TGTGCCAGTAGTAATTTCCCCGTGTCTTTGTTCGAGCAGTACTTC. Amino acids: CASSNFPVSLFEQYF.

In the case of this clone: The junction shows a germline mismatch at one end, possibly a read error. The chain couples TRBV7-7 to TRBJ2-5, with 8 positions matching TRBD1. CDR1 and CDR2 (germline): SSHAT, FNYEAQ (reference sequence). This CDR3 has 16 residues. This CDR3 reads CASSRKGTGGRETQYF. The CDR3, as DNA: TGTGCTAGCAGCCGTAAGGGGACAGGAGGGAGAGAGACCCAGTACTTC.

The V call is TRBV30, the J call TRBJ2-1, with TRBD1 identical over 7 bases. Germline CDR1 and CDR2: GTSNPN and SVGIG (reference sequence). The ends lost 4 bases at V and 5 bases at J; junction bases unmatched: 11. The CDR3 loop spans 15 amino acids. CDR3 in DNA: TGTGCCTGGACGGGTTTAGGGGGCCGGGACAATGAGCAGTTCTTC. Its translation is CAWTGLGGRDNEQFF.

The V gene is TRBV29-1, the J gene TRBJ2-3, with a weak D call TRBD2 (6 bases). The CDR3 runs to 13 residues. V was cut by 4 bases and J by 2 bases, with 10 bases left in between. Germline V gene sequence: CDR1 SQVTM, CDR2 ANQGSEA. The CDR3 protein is CSVGTKYTDTQYF. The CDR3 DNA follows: TGCAGCGTTGGGACTAAATACACAGATACGCAGTATTTT.